These 29 T cell receptor beta chains were sequenced from one sample in a study of blood T cell repertoires in COVID-19 (dated by TCRdb to the early 2020s). The library was produced with the immunoSEQ multiplex PCR assay. The table comes from immuneACCESS by way of TCRdb, which keeps in-frame sequences with V and J called. Part of the clones is missing from these tables; in studies checked, under half for an unresolved V gene and the rest for unknown reasons. The sample profile shows approximately 500,000 clones; approximately 87% of them were found once. The top ten hold roughly 1.9% of the sample. Source material: PBMCs or T cells enriched from blood (not recorded which). These receptors originate from a woman aged 40-49 years who had recovered from COVID-19.

The chain links TRBV27 to TRBJ2-3; tentative D call: TRBD2 (5 bases). CDR1 MNHEY and CDR2 SMNVEV come from the germline V gene (reference sequence). The CDR3 extends over 15 amino acids. Trimming removed 2 bases at V and 0 bases at J, with 9 bases between. The CDR3 nucleotides read TGTGCCAGCAGTTTAACGGGAACTAGCACAGATACGCAGTATTTT. It codes for CASSLTGTSTDTQYF.

The J gene is TRBJ1-1, the V gene TRBV19; D is possibly TRBD1 (5 bases). CDR1 is LNHDA and CDR2 is SQIVND in the germline V gene (reference sequence). The CDR3 consists of 13 residues. V shed 4 bases and J shed 5 bases, with 11 bases lying between them. The CDR3 loop reads CASSNQGITEAFF. The CDR3 DNA reads as TGTGCCAGTAGTAACCAGGGAATAACTGAAGCTTTCTTT.

The V gene is TRBV5-4, the J gene TRBJ2-3; 9 positions agree with TRBD2. Germline loops: CDR1 SGHNT, CDR2 YYREEE (reference sequence). Trimming took 1 base from V and 5 from J; bases not matched to a gene: 5. The CDR3 extends over 15 amino acids. CDR3 in amino acids: CASSLLLAGEDTQYF. The CDR3 DNA reads as TGTGCCAGCAGCTTGTTATTAGCGGGAGAAGATACGCAGTATTTT.

The V call is TRBV24-1, the J call TRBJ1-2; D call uncertain. Trimming removed 6 bases from V and 4 bases from J, with 11 bases in between. CDR1 is KGHDR and CDR2 is SFDVKD in the germline V gene. CDR3 length: 13 residues. CDR3 sequence: CATSIAASYGYTF. In DNA form, the CDR3 reads TGTGCCACCAGTATCGCCGCGAGCTATGGCTACACCTTC.

The chain is built from TRBV7-9 and TRBJ1-3; 7 bases fit TRBD1. CDR3 length: 14 amino acids. V shed 10 bases, J shed 3 bases, and the junction held 9 bases outside the gene matches. The germline V gene has CDR1 SEHNR and CDR2 FQNEAQ (reference sequence). The CDR3 reads CATLTGIYGNTIYF. As DNA, the CDR3 is TGTGCCACCCTGACAGGGATCTATGGAAACACCATATATTTT.

As regards this clone: Distinct nucleotide sequences in the sample also encode this CDR3. The chain combines TRBV18 with TRBJ1-1; possibly TRBD1 for D (5 bases). Germline V CDR1 and CDR2: KGHSH, LQKENI. The CDR3 extends over 14 amino acids. Deletions cut 3 bases from V and 1 base from J, with 9 bases between. CDR3 sequence: CASSPARENTEAFF. The CDR3 DNA follows: TGTGCCAGCTCACCGGCCAGGGAGAACACTGAAGCTTTCTTT.

The chain has TRBV25-1 and TRBJ1-2, with no clear D. This CDR3 contains 11 residues. V lost 1 base and J lost 6, with 3 bases in between. Germline CDR1 MGHDK, CDR2 SYGVNS. CDR3 region: CASSESDGYTF. CDR3 DNA: TGTGCCAGCAGTGAATCGGATGGCTACACCTTC.

This chain connects TRBV4-3 to TRBJ2-7, with 10 positions matching TRBD1. The trim removed 1 base at V and 4 bases at J, leaving 1 base unmatched. CDR1 and CDR2 (germline): LGHNA, YSLEER. CDR3 length: 14 amino acids. DNA of the CDR3: TGCGCCAGCAGCCAAGGGGGACAGGGGTACGAGCAGTACTTC. Its translation is CASSQGGQGYEQYF.

V is TRBV6-1 and J is TRBJ2-7; 7 nucleotides align to TRBD2. Trimming removed 3 bases from V and 3 bases from J; junction bases left unmatched: 5. CDR1 is MNHNS, CDR2 SASEGT, per germline. This CDR3 region has 14 residues. The CDR3 DNA reads TGTGCCAGCAGTGAGTGGGGGGGACGCTACGAGCAGTACTTC. Its protein product is CASSEWGGRYEQYF.

This chain links TRBV4-3 with TRBJ1-1; no clear D. V was cut by 1 base and J by 6 bases, with 9 bases left in between. Germline V gene lookup returns CDR1 LGHNA and CDR2 YSLEER. CDR3 size: 13 residues. This CDR3 is CASSQARIAEAFF. CDR3 bases: TGCGCCAGCAGCCAAGCTAGGATCGCTGAAGCTTTCTTT.

CDR3 bases: TGCGCCAGCAGCCACAGATGGGCCAACACAGATACGCAGTATTTT. Its protein is CASSHRWANTDTQYF. This chain joins TRBV4-3 and TRBJ2-3; D is uncertain. The CDR3 is 15 amino acids. V lost 3 bases and J 2 bases, leaving 12 bases between the germline ends. Germline V gene data show CDR1 as LGHNA and CDR2 as YSLEER.

V is TRBV5-6 and J is TRBJ2-2, with 13 bases that match TRBD2. CDR3 size: 17 residues. Losses at the gene ends were 2 bases for V and 7 bases for J; bases not matched to a gene: 8. Germline CDR1 reads SGHDT; CDR2 reads YYEEEE. The CDR3, as DNA: TGTGCCAGCAGCTTACAAGGACTAGCGGGAGTTAACGGGGAGCTGTTTTTT. Amino acid sequence: CASSLQGLAGVNGELFF.

V gene TRBV10-2 combines with J gene TRBJ1-2; D is unresolved. This CDR3 is 11 amino acids long. The V gene's germline CDR1 is WSHSY and CDR2 SAAADI. Trimming removed 7 bases from V and 8 bases from J, with 11 bases in between. The CDR3 sequence is CASKTPLGYTF. The CDR3 bases are TGCGCCAGCAAAACTCCCTTGGGCTACACCTTC.

The chain has TRBV19 and TRBJ1-5; 12 nucleotides match TRBD1. Per germline, CDR1 LNHDA and CDR2 SQIVND (reference sequence). After removal of 5 bases from V and 2 bases from J, the junction contained 13 bases not matched to a gene. The CDR3 length is 19 residues. CDR3 sequence: CASSPTGTGGTRRNQPQHF. Written as DNA, the CDR3 is TGTGCCAGTAGTCCGACCGGGACAGGGGGCACGCGCCGCAATCAGCCCCAGCATTTT.

The chain joins TRBV18 to TRBJ1-1; a weak D match, TRBD1 (6 bases). V was cut by 4 bases and J by 4 bases, with 10 bases left in between. Per germline, CDR1 KGHSH and CDR2 LQKENI. This CDR3 contains 13 residues. The CDR3 DNA follows: TGTGCCAGCTCACAAACGGACAGCACTGAAGCTTTCTTT. Amino acid sequence: CASSQTDSTEAFF.

The rearrangement uses TRBV24-1 and TRBJ2-5; 7 bases are shared with TRBD2. The V and J ends lost 3 bases and 5 bases, in that order; junction bases with no gene match: 5. This CDR3 comprises 14 residues. Germline V gives CDR1 KGHDR, CDR2 SFDVKD. In DNA form, the CDR3 reads TGTGCCACCAGTGATGGCGGGAGAGGGGAGACCCAGTACTTC. This encodes CATSDGGRGETQYF.

The chain employs TRBV6-5 and TRBJ2-7, with D possibly matching TRBD2 (5 bases). Trimming cost V 5 bases and J 6 bases, with 8 bases left between them. This CDR3 is 11 amino acids long. Per germline, CDR1 MNHEY and CDR2 SVGAGI. The CDR3 loop is CASSRDAEQYF. The CDR3 region has the DNA TGTGCCAGCAGTCGGGATGCCGAGCAGTACTTC.

The rearrangement joins TRBV19 to TRBJ2-7; 7 bases line up with TRBD1. Germline assignment: CDR1 LNHDA and CDR2 SQIVND (reference sequence). Trimming removed 4 bases from V and 4 bases from J; junction bases left unmatched: 4. The CDR3 is 13 residues long. CDR3 amino acids: CASSKGQIYEQYF. CDR3 DNA: TGTGCCAGTAGTAAGGGACAGATATACGAGCAGTACTTC. Combining the CDR3 with reference TRBV19 and TRBJ2-7 gives the whole variable domain DGGITQSPKYLFRKEGQNVTLSCEQNLNHDAMYWYRQDPGQGLRLIYYSQIVNDFQKGDIAEGYSVSREKKESFPLTVTSAQKNPTAFYLCASSKGQIYEQYFGPGTRLTVT.

J is TRBJ1-6 and V is TRBV4-3, with unresolved D. CDR3 size: 18 residues. The germline V gene has CDR1 LGHNA and CDR2 YSLEER. Between the trimmed V and J ends, which lost 0 bases and 3 bases, there was a span of 15 bases. The CDR3 DNA reads TGCGCCAGCAGCCAAGATGCTGGTGGCAGTAACTATAATTCACCCCTCCACTTT. Amino acid sequence: CASSQDAGGSNYNSPLHF.

This clone was found once. The chain joins TRBV9 to TRBJ1-2; D is possibly TRBD1 (5 bases). The CDR3 runs to 14 residues. V lost 4 bases and J 7 bases, leaving 17 bases between the germline ends. Germline V CDR1 and CDR2: SGDLS, YYNGEE. The CDR3 sequence is CASSFRTGGSGYTF. The CDR3 DNA follows: TGTGCCAGCAGCTTTCGGACGGGGGGAAGTGGCTACACCTTC.

The V gene is TRBV27, the J gene TRBJ2-1; 13 nucleotides align to TRBD2. Germline-derived CDR1 and CDR2 are MNHEY and SMNVEV (reference sequence). The V gene end was trimmed by 3 bases and the J gene end by 2 bases; junction bases not matched to a gene: 7. CDR3 length: 18 residues. The CDR3 DNA sequence: TGTGCCAGCAGTTTTCGGACTAGCGGGAGAGTGCCCTACAATGAGCAGTTCTTC. Translation gives CASSFRTSGRVPYNEQFF.

V usage is TRBV19 and J usage is TRBJ2-7; 8 bases line up with TRBD2. The germline gives CDR1 LNHDA, CDR2 SQIVND (reference sequence). This CDR3 comprises 14 residues. V was clipped by 3 bases and J by 3 bases; unmatched bases: 4. Here the CDR3 DNA reads TGTGCCAGTAGTATTACTAGCGGATACTACGAGCAGTACTTC. Amino acids: CASSITSGYYEQYF. The full variable domain, in which reference TRBV19 and TRBJ2-7 provide the parts outside the CDR3, is DGGITQSPKYLFRKEGQNVTLSCEQNLNHDAMYWYRQDPGQGLRLIYYSQIVNDFQKGDIAEGYSVSREKKESFPLTVTSAQKNPTAFYLCASSITSGYYEQYFGPGTRLTVT.

This chain uses TRBV5-5 with TRBJ1-1; D gene ambiguous. Trimming left V 4 bases short and J 0 bases short, with 16 bases between. The length of the CDR3 is 16 residues. Per the germline V gene, CDR1 is SGHKS and CDR2 is YYEKEE (reference sequence). CDR3 amino acids: CASSLRSLEMNTEAFF. The DNA of the CDR3 is TGTGCCAGCAGCCTACGATCCTTAGAAATGAACACTGAAGCTTTCTTT.

The CDR3 sequence: CASSEFGQGARNEQFF. The CDR3 bases are TGTGCCAGCAGTGAATTCGGACAGGGGGCGCGCAATGAGCAGTTCTTC. This chain connects TRBV25-1 to TRBJ2-1; 11 bases agree with TRBD1. J lost 6 bases, V lost 1 base, and 5 bases had no gene match. Germline CDR1 MGHDK, CDR2 SYGVNS. The CDR3 is made up of 16 amino acids. Full variable domain (remainder filled in from reference TRBV25-1 and TRBJ2-1): EADIYQTPRYLVIGTGKKITLECSQTMGHDKMYWYQQDPGMELHLIHYSYGVNSTEKGDLSSESTVSRIRTEHFPLTLESARPSHTSQYLCASSEFGQGARNEQFFGPGTRLTVL.

The chain employs TRBV3-1 (or the pseudogene TRBV3-2) and TRBJ1-2; TRBD1 agrees at 7 bases. The CDR3 has 17 residues. The germline V gene encodes CDR1 LGHDT and CDR2 YNNKEL (reference sequence). J gave up 1 base and V 5 bases, and 13 bases lay outside the gene matches. Written as DNA, the CDR3 is TGTGCCAGCAGCTTTGAAGCAGACAGGGCCATTAACTATGGCTACACCTTC. Translating it yields CASSFEADRAINYGYTF.

V gene TRBV7-6 combines with J gene TRBJ1-2; 9 nucleotides line up with TRBD1. Trimming removed 5 bases from V and 0 bases from J; junction bases left unmatched: 7. CDR3 length equals 16 residues. Germline V gene lookup returns CDR1 SGHVS and CDR2 FNYEAQ. CDR3 region: CASSKGQGTSNYGYTF. CDR3 DNA: TGTGCCAGCAGCAAAGGACAGGGGACATCTAACTATGGCTACACCTTC.

V usage is TRBV18 and J usage is TRBJ2-3; D is undetermined. Trimming removed 2 bases from V and 1 base from J, with 7 bases in between. The CDR3 consists of 14 residues. Germline CDR1 reads KGHSH; CDR2 reads LQKENI. This chain's CDR3 is CASSPNTGTDTQYF. For the CDR3, the DNA is TGTGCCAGCTCACCAAATACAGGCACAGATACGCAGTATTTT. The variable domain in full, completed from reference TRBV18 and TRBJ2-3, reads NAGVMQNPRHLVRRRGQEARLRCSPMKGHSHVYWYRQLPEEGLKFMVYLQKENIIDESGMPKERFSAEFPKEGPSILRIQQVVRGDSAAYFCASSPNTGTDTQYFGPGTRLTVL.

CDR3 coding DNA: TGTGCCAGCAACCCGGGACAGGGGGGCGAGCAGTACTTC. Translated, it gives CASNPGQGGEQYF. The chain couples TRBV7-2 to TRBJ2-7, with TRBD1 matching 11 bases. Germline V gene sequence: CDR1 SGHTA, CDR2 FQGNSA. V lost 7 bases, J lost 6 bases, and 5 bases stayed unmatched. The CDR3 covers 13 residues.

The chain recombines TRBV27 with TRBJ2-1; 7 bases fit TRBD2. The J segment lost 0 bases and the V segment lost 2 bases, leaving 4 bases of the junction unmatched. This CDR3 region has 16 residues. Looked up from germline, CDR1 is MNHEY and CDR2 is SMNVEV (reference sequence). CDR3 in DNA: TGTGCCAGCAGTTTAGAACTAGCGAGCTCCTACAATGAGCAGTTCTTC. It translates to CASSLELASSYNEQFF.